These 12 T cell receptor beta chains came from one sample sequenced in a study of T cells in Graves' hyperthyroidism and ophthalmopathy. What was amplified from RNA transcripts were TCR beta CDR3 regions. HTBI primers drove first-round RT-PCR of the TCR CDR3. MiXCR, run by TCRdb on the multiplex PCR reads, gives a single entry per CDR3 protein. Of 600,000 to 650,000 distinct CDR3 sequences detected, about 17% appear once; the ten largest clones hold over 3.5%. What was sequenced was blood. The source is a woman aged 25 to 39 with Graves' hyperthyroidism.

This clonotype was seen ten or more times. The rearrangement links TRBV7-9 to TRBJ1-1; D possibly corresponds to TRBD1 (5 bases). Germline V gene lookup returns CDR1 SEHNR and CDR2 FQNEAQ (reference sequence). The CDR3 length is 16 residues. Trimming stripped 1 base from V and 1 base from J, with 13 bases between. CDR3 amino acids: CASSLDRLGANTEAFF. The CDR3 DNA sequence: TGTGCCAGCAGCTTAGACAGGCTCGGAGCGAACACTGAAGCTTTCTTT.

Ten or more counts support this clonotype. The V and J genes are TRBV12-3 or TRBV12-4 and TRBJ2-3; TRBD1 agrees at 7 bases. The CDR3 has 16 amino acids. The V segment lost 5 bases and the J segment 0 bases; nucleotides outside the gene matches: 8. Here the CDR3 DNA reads TGTGCCAGCAGTCACGGACAGGACCTTAGCACAGATACGCAGTATTTT. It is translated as CASSHGQDLSTDTQYF.

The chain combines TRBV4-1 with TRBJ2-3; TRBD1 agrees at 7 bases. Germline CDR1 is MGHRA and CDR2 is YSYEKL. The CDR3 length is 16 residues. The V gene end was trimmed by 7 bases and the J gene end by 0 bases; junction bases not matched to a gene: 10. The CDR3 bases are TGCGCCAGCACCCCCGACAGGGTGGGTAGCACAGATACGCAGTATTTT. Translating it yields CASTPDRVGSTDTQYF.

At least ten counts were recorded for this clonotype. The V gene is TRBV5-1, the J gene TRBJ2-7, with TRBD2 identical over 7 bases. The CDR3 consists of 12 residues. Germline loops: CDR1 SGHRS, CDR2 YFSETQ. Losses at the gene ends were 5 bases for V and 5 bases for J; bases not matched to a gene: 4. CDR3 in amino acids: CASSSTSHEQYF. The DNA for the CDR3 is TGCGCCAGCAGTTCGACTAGCCACGAGCAGTACTTC.

For the CDR3, the DNA is TGTGCCAGCAGCTTAGGCAGGGTCAGCGGGAGTAACACCGGGGAGCTGTTTTTT. Amino acids: CASSLGRVSGSNTGELFF. The chain carries TRBV11-3 and TRBJ2-2; 8 bases agree with TRBD2. With V trimmed by 1 base and J by 2 bases, 9 bases remained unmatched. The germline V gene encodes CDR1 SGHNT and CDR2 YENEEA. The CDR3 totals 18 residues.

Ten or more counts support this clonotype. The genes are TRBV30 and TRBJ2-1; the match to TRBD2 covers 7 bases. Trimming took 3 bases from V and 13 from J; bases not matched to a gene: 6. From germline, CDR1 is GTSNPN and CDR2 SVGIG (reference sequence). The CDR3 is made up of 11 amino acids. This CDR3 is CAWSRGLVQFF. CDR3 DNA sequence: TGTGCCTGGAGCCGAGGACTAGTTCAGTTCTTC.

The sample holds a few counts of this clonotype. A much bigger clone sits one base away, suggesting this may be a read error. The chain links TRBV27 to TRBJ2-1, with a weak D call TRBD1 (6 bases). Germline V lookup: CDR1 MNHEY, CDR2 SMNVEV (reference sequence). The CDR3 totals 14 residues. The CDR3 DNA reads TGTACCAGCAGTTTCCAGGGGACCTACAATGAGCAGTTCTTC. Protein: CTSSFQGTYNEQFF.

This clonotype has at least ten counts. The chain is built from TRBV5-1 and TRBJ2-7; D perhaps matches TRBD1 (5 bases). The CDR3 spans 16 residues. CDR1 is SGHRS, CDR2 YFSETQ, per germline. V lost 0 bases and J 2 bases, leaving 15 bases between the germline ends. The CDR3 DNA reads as TGCGCCAGCAGCTTGGTCATAGGGGCGAATCCCTACGAGCAGTACTTC. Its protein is CASSLVIGANPYEQYF.

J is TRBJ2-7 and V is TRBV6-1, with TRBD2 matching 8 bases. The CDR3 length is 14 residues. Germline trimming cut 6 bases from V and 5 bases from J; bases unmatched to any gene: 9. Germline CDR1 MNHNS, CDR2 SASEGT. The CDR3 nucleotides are TGTGCCAGCAGCTTTACCGGGACTAGTGACGAGCAGTACTTC. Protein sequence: CASSFTGTSDEQYF.

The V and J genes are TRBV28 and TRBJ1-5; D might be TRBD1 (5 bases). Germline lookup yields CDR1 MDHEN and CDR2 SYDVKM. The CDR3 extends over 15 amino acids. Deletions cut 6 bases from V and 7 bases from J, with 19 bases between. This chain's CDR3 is CASRGLFGLGQPQHF. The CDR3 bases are TGTGCCAGCAGGGGGCTCTTCGGCTTAGGACAGCCCCAGCATTTT.

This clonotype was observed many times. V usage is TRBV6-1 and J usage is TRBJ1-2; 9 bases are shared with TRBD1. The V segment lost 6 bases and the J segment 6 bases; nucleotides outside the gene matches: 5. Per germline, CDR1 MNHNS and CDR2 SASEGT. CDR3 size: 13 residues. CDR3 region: CASRKTGGDGYTF. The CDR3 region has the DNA TGTGCCAGCAGGAAAACAGGGGGCGATGGCTACACCTTC.

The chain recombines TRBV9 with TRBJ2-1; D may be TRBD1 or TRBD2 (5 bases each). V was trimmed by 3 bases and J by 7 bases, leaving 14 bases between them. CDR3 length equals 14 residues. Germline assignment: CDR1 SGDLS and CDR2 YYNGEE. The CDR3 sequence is CASSGGRGPNEQFF. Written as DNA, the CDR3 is TGTGCCAGCAGCGGAGGAAGGGGACCTAATGAGCAGTTCTTC.